The 22 T cell receptor beta chains presented below share a single source sample, sequenced in a study of sequential checkpoint blockade in melanoma. This table comes from immunoSEQ multiplex PCR, and its TCRdb copy is limited to in-frame clones, with some not included. Of roughly 20,000 clones in the sample, under 75% were seen once. Treatment in this sample: randomized to nivolumab then ipilimumab (arm A) or the reverse (arm B). The sequencing here drew on CD8+ T cells sorted from blood (inferred from file names), taken from a patient given nivolumab and ipilimumab in sequence. Receptors were obtained from a human donor with melanoma.

V gene TRBV29-1 combines with J gene TRBJ1-2, with TRBD1 as a possible D gene (5 bases). Germline loops: CDR1 SQVTM, CDR2 ANQGSEA. Trimming took off 5 bases at V and 5 bases at J, with 12 bases between the two ends. CDR3 length: 12 amino acids. CDR3 loop: CSVLSGGYGYTF. DNA for the CDR3: TGCAGCGTTCTATCTGGGGGGTATGGCTACACCTTC.

The chain uses TRBV5-1 and TRBJ1-2, with TRBD1 identical over 12 bases. Germline lookup yields CDR1 SGHRS and CDR2 YFSETQ. The CDR3 is made up of 15 amino acids. The V and J ends lost 1 base and 8 bases, in that order; junction bases with no gene match: 6. In nucleotides, the CDR3 is TGCGCCAGCAGCTTGTGGGGACAGGGGGCTTACGGCTACACCTTC. It yields the protein CASSLWGQGAYGYTF.

The chain links TRBV2 to TRBJ2-7, with D perhaps matching TRBD1 (5 bases). The CDR3 extends over 13 amino acids. Germline-derived CDR1 and CDR2 are SNHLY and FYNNEI. V was clipped by 5 bases and J by 2 bases, with 10 bases between them. The CDR3: CASSSDSPYEQYF. Here the CDR3 DNA reads TGTGCCAGCAGTTCAGACAGTCCCTACGAGCAGTACTTC.

The rearrangement joins TRBV27 to TRBJ2-1, with 11 bases that match TRBD1. The CDR3 contains 15 residues. With 7 bases clipped from V and 9 bases from J, the junction kept 11 bases outside the gene matches. Germline loops: CDR1 MNHEY, CDR2 SMNVEV (reference sequence). The CDR3 DNA reads TGTGCCAGCACTTCCGGGACAGGGGGTGTAGGTGAGCAGTTCTTC. Protein: CASTSGTGGVGEQFF.

The V gene is TRBV5-1, the J gene TRBJ2-1; tentative D call: TRBD2 (5 bases). This CDR3 has 12 amino acids. Per germline, CDR1 SGHRS and CDR2 YFSETQ. Trimming took 4 bases from V and 9 from J, leaving 11 bases between them. The CDR3 protein is CASSLTSFEQFF. The CDR3 DNA reads TGCGCCAGCAGCCTTACTAGTTTTGAGCAGTTCTTC.

The chain employs TRBV5-1 and TRBJ2-1; 7 bases align to TRBD1. CDR1 and CDR2 (germline): SGHRS, YFSETQ. Trimming removed 2 bases from V and 6 bases from J; junction bases left unmatched: 11. The length of the CDR3 is 16 residues. The CDR3 DNA reads TGCGCCAGCAGCTTACTGTTCGGGACAGCACCCAATGAGCAGTTCTTC. This encodes CASSLLFGTAPNEQFF. The entire variable domain, with the rest obtained from reference TRBV5-1 and TRBJ2-1, is as follows: KAGVTQTPRYLIKTRGQQVTLSCSPISGHRSVSWYQQTPGQGLQFLFEYFSETQRNKGNFPGRFSGRQFSNSRSEMNVSTLELGDSALYLCASSLLFGTAPNEQFFGPGTRLTVL.

The chain uses TRBV2 and TRBJ2-3, with 8 bases identical to TRBD1. V lost 6 bases and J lost 2; bases outside the gene matches: 4. Germline CDR1 SNHLY, CDR2 FYNNEI. The CDR3 consists of 14 residues. This CDR3 is CASSWTGSTDTQYF. The CDR3, as DNA: TGTGCCAGCAGCTGGACAGGGTCCACAGATACGCAGTATTTT.

The chain combines TRBV7-9 with TRBJ2-7; TRBD2 matches at 9 bases. Germline CDR1 SEHNR, CDR2 FQNEAQ (reference sequence). The CDR3 is 15 residues long. V lost 4 bases to trimming and J lost 7 bases; unmatched junction nucleotides: 11. CDR3 sequence: CASSSLAGGPGEQYF. CDR3 coding DNA: TGTGCCAGCAGCTCCCTTGCGGGAGGGCCGGGTGAGCAGTACTTC.

The rearrangement uses TRBV28 and TRBJ2-1, with 10 bases lining up with TRBD1. The CDR3 length is 18 residues. The V segment lost 5 bases and the J segment 0 bases; nucleotides outside the gene matches: 10. The V gene's germline CDR1 is MDHEN and CDR2 SYDVKM. CDR3 DNA sequence: TGTGCCAGCAGTGAACGGGACAGGGGACTACGCTCCTACAATGAGCAGTTCTTC. Its protein product is CASSERDRGLRSYNEQFF.

This rearrangement joins TRBV6-5 to TRBJ1-3, with TRBD1 matching over 7 bases. This CDR3 comprises 14 residues. V dropped 2 bases and J dropped 4; count of bases not matched to a gene: 2. Germline-derived CDR1 and CDR2 are MNHEY and SVGAGI. DNA for the CDR3: TGTGCCAGCAGTTACCAGGGGGGAGGAAACACCATATATTTT. This sequence encodes CASSYQGGGNTIYF.

The V gene is TRBV27, the J gene TRBJ2-1, with 7 nucleotides matching TRBD2. The CDR3 is 13 residues long. The germline gives CDR1 MNHEY, CDR2 SMNVEV (reference sequence). The V and J ends lost 3 bases and 8 bases, in that order; junction bases with no gene match: 4. CDR3 sequence: CASSFGGYDEQFF. Here the CDR3 DNA reads TGTGCCAGCAGTTTCGGGGGGTATGATGAGCAGTTCTTC.

The chain is built from TRBV29-1 and TRBJ1-1, with D hard to call. This CDR3 contains 13 residues. Germline V gives CDR1 SQVTM, CDR2 ANQGSEA. V lost 0 bases and J 3 bases, leaving 8 bases between the germline ends. Here the CDR3 DNA reads TGCAGCGTTGAAGATGTATCGTACACTGAAGCTTTCTTT. This codes for CSVEDVSYTEAFF. Together with reference TRBV29-1 and TRBJ1-1, the CDR3 gives the full variable domain: SAVISQKPSRDICQRGTSLTIQCQVDSQVTMMFWYRQQPGQSLTLIATANQGSEATYESGFVIDKFPISRPNLTFSTLTVSNMSPEDSSIYLCSVEDVSYTEAFFGQGTRLTVV.

V usage is TRBV27 and J usage is TRBJ2-7; the D gene is possibly TRBD2 (6 bases). Looked up from germline, CDR1 is MNHEY and CDR2 is SMNVEV (reference sequence). V was trimmed by 3 bases and J by 7 bases, leaving 10 bases between them. The CDR3 extends over 12 amino acids. As DNA, the CDR3 is TGTGCCAGCAGTTTTGGGGGGAATGAGCAGTACTTC. Translating gives CASSFGGNEQYF.

This clone is judged medium-sized. The V and J genes are TRBV7-3 and TRBJ1-1; 9 positions match TRBD1. This CDR3 is built from 15 residues. V dropped 5 bases and J dropped 4; count of bases not matched to a gene: 8. Per germline, CDR1 SGHTA and CDR2 FQGTGA. In DNA, the CDR3 is TGTGCCAGCAGCGCTACAGGGGGCGGGGGCACTGAAGCTTTCTTT. This translates into CASSATGGGGTEAFF.

With respect to this clone: The same CDR3 arises from other DNA sequences in this sample as well. CDR3 nucleotides: TGTGCCAGCAGCTACGGGCAGGGGTGGGAGCAGTACTTC. Amino acids: CASSYGQGWEQYF. This chain connects TRBV7-9 to TRBJ2-7; D possibly corresponds to TRBD1 (6 bases). Looked up from germline, CDR1 is SEHNR and CDR2 is FQNEAQ (reference sequence). This CDR3 contains 13 residues. The V end lost 4 bases, the J end lost 7 bases, and 14 bases lay between the germline ends.

There are a few counts of this clone. The chain combines TRBV15 with TRBJ1-3; D gene unclear. Germline V gives CDR1 LNHNV, CDR2 YYDKDF (reference sequence). The CDR3 has 15 amino acids. The V and J ends lost 0 bases and 2 bases respectively, with 8 bases between them. This CDR3 reads CATSRDRDPGNTIYF. In DNA form, the CDR3 reads TGTGCCACCAGCAGAGATCGGGATCCTGGAAACACCATATATTTT.

This clone was seen more than once but under ten times. The J gene is TRBJ2-1, the V gene TRBV6-4; possible D gene TRBD2, 5 bases. Germline loops: CDR1 MRHNA, CDR2 SNTAGT. This CDR3 has 14 amino acids. Trimming stripped 4 bases from V and 9 bases from J, with 16 bases between. CDR3 amino acids: CASSVNGEMGEQFF. CDR3 coding DNA: TGTGCCAGCAGTGTGAATGGGGAGATGGGTGAGCAGTTCTTC.

The genes are TRBV2 and TRBJ2-1; 11 nucleotides line up with TRBD2. This CDR3 spans 14 amino acids. The V gene end was trimmed by 7 bases and the J gene end by 7 bases; junction bases not matched to a gene: 6. Germline loops: CDR1 SNHLY, CDR2 FYNNEI. CDR3 sequence reads: CASITSGSRNEQFF. The DNA for the CDR3 is TGTGCCAGCATCACTAGCGGGAGTAGGAATGAGCAGTTCTTC.

This clone has just a few counts. The gene calls are TRBV5-1 and TRBJ2-5; 10 positions match TRBD1. The CDR3 totals 15 residues. V trimming: 2 bases; J trimming: 4 bases; junction bases outside the gene matches: 5. Germline V gene lookup returns CDR1 SGHRS and CDR2 YFSETQ. This chain's CDR3 is CASSFVRTGGETQYF. As DNA, the CDR3 is TGCGCCAGCAGCTTCGTGCGGACAGGGGGAGAGACCCAGTACTTC.

The chain joins TRBV7-9 to TRBJ2-4; 12 bases fit TRBD2. The CDR3 loop spans 16 amino acids. The J segment lost 8 bases and the V segment lost 5 bases, leaving 10 bases of the junction unmatched. Looked up from germline, CDR1 is SEHNR and CDR2 is FQNEAQ (reference sequence). The CDR3 protein is CASSPPSGRARDIQYF. CDR3 DNA sequence: TGTGCCAGCAGCCCCCCTAGCGGGAGGGCGAGAGACATTCAGTACTTC.

V and J are TRBV11-2 and TRBJ2-1, with 9 bases aligning to TRBD1. CDR3 length equals 19 residues. Germline V gene data show CDR1 as SGHAT and CDR2 as FQNNGV. The V gene end was trimmed by 1 base and the J gene end by 5 bases; junction bases not matched to a gene: 15. The CDR3 sequence is CASSLVVIVGQGIHNEQFF. The CDR3, as DNA: TGTGCCAGCAGCTTAGTCGTCATCGTGGGACAGGGAATACACAATGAGCAGTTCTTC.

This clone turned up a few times. The V gene is TRBV10-2, the J gene TRBJ2-7, with D maybe TRBD1 (6 bases). The CDR3 contains 12 residues. Germline V gene lookup returns CDR1 WSHSY and CDR2 SAAADI. V lost 3 bases to trimming and J lost 5 bases, with 8 bases between them. The CDR3 bases are TGCGCCAGCAGTGACGGGACACACGAGCAGTACTTC. As protein: CASSDGTHEQYF.